These T cell receptor beta chains were read from a single sample in a study of blood T cell repertoires in COVID-19. Profiling relied on immunoSEQ multiplex PCR, and the TCRdb table lists in-frame clones only, not all of them. The sample holds 250,000 or so clones, around nine tenths seen once. The sample comprised peripheral blood. The source of these receptors is a woman in her 70s with active or convalescent COVID-19. CDR3s include the opening cysteine and the closing phenylalanine or tryptophan. D genes are given only for firm matches. The size field is filled for only some rows; it gives once, few, many or a size class.

D: NA
J: TRBJ1-5
size: few
V: TRBV6-2/TRBV6-3
CDR3: CASSSTFSNQPQHF
DNA: TGTGCCAGCAGTTCGACTTTCTCCAATCAGCCCCAGCATTTT

D: TRBD1
J: TRBJ1-1
size: NA
V: TRBV25-1
CDR3: CASRDRRSTEAFF
DNA: TGTGCCAGCAGGGACAGGAGAAGCACTGAAGCTTTCTTT

D: TRBD1
J: TRBJ2-1
size: NA
V: TRBV27
CDR3: CASSSYRGSGLNEQFF
DNA: TGTGCCAGCAGTTCCTACAGGGGGTCAGGGTTGAATGAGCAGTTCTTC

D: NA
J: TRBJ2-1
size: NA
V: TRBV9
CDR3: CASMEGPGINEQFF
DNA: TGTGCCAGCATGGAGGGACCAGGGATCAATGAGCAGTTCTTC

D: TRBD1
J: TRBJ1-2
size: NA
V: TRBV29-1
CDR3: CSVGTGDSYTF
DNA: TGCAGCGTTGGAACAGGGGATAGCTACACCTTC

D: TRBD2
J: TRBJ2-3
size: NA
V: TRBV10-2
CDR3: CASTSSGGEYF
DNA: TGCGCCAGCACGTCTAGCGGGGGGGAGTATTTT

D: NA
J: TRBJ1-2
size: once
V: TRBV6-5
CDR3: CASTGDGSKNYGYTF
DNA: TGTGCCAGCACGGGGGACGGATCTAAGAACTATGGCTACACCTTC

D: NA
J: TRBJ1-5
size: NA
V: TRBV6-5
CDR3: CASSWTSNQPQHF
DNA: TGTGCCAGCAGTTGGACTTCCAATCAGCCCCAGCATTTT

D: NA
J: TRBJ2-2
size: NA
V: TRBV6-5
CDR3: CASSRATAGGELFF
DNA: TGTGCCAGCAGTCGGGCCACGGCGGGCGGGGAGCTGTTTTTT

D: NA
J: TRBJ1-4
size: once
V: TRBV6-5
CDR3: CASSYVLTPGGKLFF
DNA: TGTGCCAGCAGTTACGTGCTCACCCCCGGAGGAAAACTGTTTTTT

D: NA
J: TRBJ2-5
size: once
V: TRBV5-6
CDR3: CASSLSFGTQYF
DNA: TGTGCCAGCAGCTTATCCTTCGGGACCCAGTACTTC

D: NA
J: TRBJ1-4
size: NA
V: TRBV19
CDR3: CASSPTSAQANEKLFF
DNA: TGTGCCAGTAGCCCAACCTCCGCTCAGGCCAATGAAAAACTGTTTTTT

D: NA
J: TRBJ1-2
size: NA
V: TRBV15
CDR3: CATSRGLAEGYTF
DNA: TGTGCCACCAGCAGAGGGTTAGCAGAAGGCTACACCTTC

D: TRBD1
J: TRBJ2-3
size: NA
V: TRBV10-1
CDR3: CASSESGGADTQYF
DNA: TGCGCCAGCAGTGAGTCAGGGGGCGCAGATACGCAGTATTTT

D: NA
J: TRBJ2-5
size: NA
V: TRBV7-6
CDR3: CASSLGVPGETQYF
DNA: TGTGCCAGCAGCTTAGGGGTTCCCGGGGAGACCCAGTACTTC

D: NA
J: TRBJ2-3
size: NA
V: TRBV7-9
CDR3: CAIPAGITDTQYF
DNA: TGTGCCATCCCGGCAGGGATCACAGATACGCAGTATTTT

D: NA
J: TRBJ2-3
size: NA
V: TRBV7-9
CDR3: CASSLGLSDTQYF
DNA: TGTGCCAGCAGCTTAGGACTGTCAGATACGCAGTATTTT

D: NA
J: TRBJ2-1
size: NA
V: TRBV10-2
CDR3: CASNNRVGNEQFF
DNA: TGCGCCAGCAATAACAGGGTCGGGAATGAGCAGTTCTTC

D: TRBD2
J: TRBJ2-1
size: NA
V: TRBV4-1
CDR3: CASSFGLAGYNEQFF
DNA: TGCGCCAGCAGCTTCGGACTAGCGGGGTACAATGAGCAGTTCTTC

D: TRBD1
J: TRBJ1-3
size: few
V: TRBV19
CDR3: CASSYRGTGLEVSGNTIYF
DNA: TGTGCCAGTAGTTATCGCGGGACAGGGTTGGAGGTCTCTGGAAACACCATATATTTT

D: NA
J: TRBJ1-1
size: NA
V: TRBV6-2/TRBV6-3
CDR3: CASSYKTRTEAFF
DNA: TGTGCCAGCAGTTACAAAACGAGGACTGAAGCTTTCTTT

D: NA
J: TRBJ1-2
size: NA
V: TRBV19
CDR3: CASSTGRPFYGYTF
DNA: TGTGCCAGTAGTACAGGTCGGCCTTTCTATGGCTACACCTTC

D: TRBD1
J: TRBJ2-7
size: NA
V: TRBV12-5
CDR3: CASSLGTGRDEQYF
DNA: TGTGCTAGTAGCCTCGGGACAGGGAGGGACGAGCAGTACTTC

D: NA
J: TRBJ2-1
size: NA
V: TRBV7-9
CDR3: CASSLGDFSYNEQFF
DNA: TGTGCCAGCAGCTTGGGGGACTTTTCCTACAATGAGCAGTTCTTC

D: NA
J: TRBJ2-7
size: NA
V: TRBV18
CDR3: CASSLSGYEQYF
DNA: TGTGCCAGCTCCCTTAGCGGTTACGAGCAGTACTTC

D: TRBD2
J: TRBJ2-3
size: NA
V: TRBV10-3
CDR3: CAISGRTTDTQYF
DNA: TGTGCCATCAGCGGGAGGACCACAGATACGCAGTATTTT

D: TRBD1
J: TRBJ2-5
size: NA
V: TRBV18
CDR3: CASSPGTGLSRETQYF
DNA: TGTGCCAGCTCACCCGGGACAGGTCTTAGTCGGGAGACCCAGTACTTC

D: NA
J: TRBJ1-3
size: NA
V: TRBV5-4
CDR3: CASSRENGNTIYF
DNA: TGTGCCAGCAGCCGGGAGAATGGAAACACCATATATTTT

D: TRBD1
J: TRBJ1-6
size: NA
V: TRBV10-3
CDR3: CAISEKTGESPLHF
DNA: TGTGCCATCAGTGAGAAGACAGGGGAATCACCCCTCCACTTT

D: TRBD2
J: TRBJ2-2
size: NA
V: TRBV18
CDR3: CASSQFLTSGGLNTGELFF
DNA: TGTGCCAGCTCACAATTCCTGACTAGCGGGGGCCTGAACACCGGGGAGCTGTTTTTT

D: NA
J: TRBJ1-4
size: NA
V: TRBV7-9
CDR3: CASSLSLASLNEKLFF
DNA: TGTGCCAGCAGCTTAAGTTTAGCCAGTCTTAATGAAAAACTGTTTTTT

D: NA
J: TRBJ2-1
size: once
V: TRBV14
CDR3: CASSAPTISSYNEQFF
DNA: TGTGCCAGCAGCGCCCCGACTATCAGCTCCTACAATGAGCAGTTCTTC

D: NA
J: TRBJ1-5
size: NA
V: TRBV19
CDR3: CASSTGQPYSNQPQHF
DNA: TGTGCCAGTAGTACCGGACAGCCTTATAGCAATCAGCCCCAGCATTTT

D: NA
J: TRBJ2-3
size: NA
V: TRBV1
CDR3: CTSKSYKRGTDTQYF
DNA: TGCACCAGCAAATCCTATAAGCGGGGTACAGATACGCAGTATTTT

D: NA
J: TRBJ1-1
size: NA
V: TRBV7-9
CDR3: CASRLQEGAFF
DNA: TGTGCCAGCAGATTACAGGAGGGAGCTTTCTTT

D: NA
J: TRBJ1-2
size: few
V: TRBV5-8
CDR3: CASSYTGLANYGYTF
DNA: TGTGCCAGCAGCTATACAGGGTTAGCTAACTATGGCTACACCTTC

D: NA
J: TRBJ2-2
size: NA
V: TRBV10-3
CDR3: CAISGTPNTGELFF
DNA: TGTGCCATCAGCGGGACACCGAACACCGGGGAGCTGTTTTTT

D: TRBD1
J: TRBJ2-3
size: NA
V: TRBV5-6
CDR3: CASSSRQGRTDTQYF
DNA: TGTGCCAGCAGCTCAAGACAGGGCCGCACAGATACGCAGTATTTT

D: NA
J: TRBJ2-2
size: NA
V: TRBV7-6
CDR3: CASSLDYSSGELFF
DNA: TGTGCCAGCAGCCTCGACTATTCGTCCGGGGAGCTGTTTTTT

D: TRBD1
J: TRBJ1-1
size: once
V: TRBV7-2
CDR3: CASSRGGQGGTEAFF
DNA: TGTGCCAGCAGCAGGGGTGGACAGGGAGGCACTGAAGCTTTCTTT

D: NA
J: TRBJ1-4
size: NA
V: TRBV19
CDR3: CASSPTGLKNEKLFF
DNA: TGTGCCAGTAGTCCGACCGGACTAAAGAATGAAAAACTGTTTTTT

D: TRBD1
J: TRBJ2-1
size: few
V: TRBV5-5
CDR3: CASSTPGTGGGNEQFF
DNA: TGTGCCAGCAGCACACCGGGCACAGGGGGCGGAAATGAGCAGTTCTTC

D: TRBD1
J: TRBJ1-2
size: NA
V: TRBV5-6
CDR3: CASSLVGDSNYGYTF
DNA: TGTGCCAGCAGCTTGGTAGGGGACAGCAACTATGGCTACACCTTC

D: TRBD1
J: TRBJ1-5
size: NA
V: TRBV29-1
CDR3: CSVMTGGMPQHF
DNA: TGCAGCGTAATGACAGGGGGCATGCCCCAGCATTTT

D: NA
J: TRBJ1-3
size: NA
V: TRBV9
CDR3: CASSPRGGAQGNTIYF
DNA: TGTGCCAGCAGCCCTAGGGGGGGGGCACAGGGAAACACCATATATTTT

D: NA
J: TRBJ1-4
size: NA
V: TRBV19
CDR3: CAGHSTGTGREKLFF
DNA: TGTGCCGGACACTCGACCGGGACTGGGAGGGAAAAACTGTTTTTT

D: NA
J: TRBJ1-1
size: NA
V: TRBV3-1/TRBV3-2
CDR3: CASRHTTPLNTEAFF
DNA: TGTGCCAGCAGACATACGACACCCCTGAACACTGAAGCTTTCTTT

D: NA
J: TRBJ1-6
size: NA
V: TRBV9
CDR3: CASSVASRAGNSPLHF
DNA: TGTGCCAGCAGCGTAGCTAGCCGGGCGGGGAATTCACCCCTCCACTTT

D: NA
J: TRBJ1-2
size: NA
V: TRBV6-2/TRBV6-3
CDR3: CASSHRWNTNYGYTF
DNA: TGTGCCAGCAGCCACAGATGGAACACTAACTATGGCTACACCTTC

D: TRBD1
J: TRBJ1-2
size: NA
V: TRBV6-5
CDR3: CASSYGQVSGYTF
DNA: TGTGCCAGCAGTTACGGACAGGTCTCGGGCTACACCTTC

D: NA
J: TRBJ1-5
size: NA
V: TRBV11-2
CDR3: CASSLDRGEPQHF
DNA: TGTGCCAGCAGCTTAGATCGGGGGGAGCCCCAGCATTTT

D: NA
J: TRBJ1-1
size: NA
V: TRBV3-1/TRBV3-2
CDR3: CASSQSRAGEAFF
DNA: TGTGCCAGCAGCCAATCTAGGGCGGGTGAAGCTTTCTTT

D: NA
J: TRBJ1-2
size: few
V: TRBV12-3/TRBV12-4
CDR3: CASRVTGSYGYTF
DNA: TGTGCCAGCAGGGTGACAGGCTCCTATGGCTACACCTTC

D: NA
J: TRBJ2-2
size: NA
V: TRBV18
CDR3: CASSPPALTGELFF
DNA: TGTGCCAGCTCACCACCGGCCTTAACCGGGGAGCTGTTTTTT

D: TRBD1
J: TRBJ2-3
size: NA
V: TRBV6-2/TRBV6-3
CDR3: CASSGTGTDTQYF
DNA: TGTGCCAGCAGTGGGACAGGCACAGATACGCAGTATTTT